This TCR beta chain is from a study of blood T cell repertoires in COVID-19. Looking at the study overall: Both acute and convalescent COVID-19 samples were obtained from the United States, Italy and Spain. In each case, the material was cDNA or gDNA derived from T cells, B-cell-depleted T cells, or PBMCs.

Those enrolled in Seattle joined during active infection and were followed longitudinally afterward. In the authors' methods: Estimation of nucleated cell counts was performed using reference gene primer amplification. Using immunoSEQ multiplex PCR, the repertoire was profiled, and TCRdb retains in-frame clones only, with some absent. D and trimming were read from the DNA, whereas the V and J calls and clone size are those reported in that table. Here the sample spans about 220,000 clones, 75% to 85% being singletons. Input material: peripheral blood. The receptor comes from a woman in her seventies with COVID-19, enrolled during active disease.

For the CDR3, the DNA is TGTGCCAGCAGTTATTCCGTACACCGTTCTTATGGCTACACCTTC. It codes for CASSYSVHRSYGYTF. The V and J genes are TRBV6-5 and TRBJ1-2; D call uncertain. The germline V and J ends were trimmed by 3 bases and 5 bases, with 16 bases remaining between them. CDR1 and CDR2 from the germline V gene are MNHEY and SVGAGI. The CDR3 contains 15 residues.